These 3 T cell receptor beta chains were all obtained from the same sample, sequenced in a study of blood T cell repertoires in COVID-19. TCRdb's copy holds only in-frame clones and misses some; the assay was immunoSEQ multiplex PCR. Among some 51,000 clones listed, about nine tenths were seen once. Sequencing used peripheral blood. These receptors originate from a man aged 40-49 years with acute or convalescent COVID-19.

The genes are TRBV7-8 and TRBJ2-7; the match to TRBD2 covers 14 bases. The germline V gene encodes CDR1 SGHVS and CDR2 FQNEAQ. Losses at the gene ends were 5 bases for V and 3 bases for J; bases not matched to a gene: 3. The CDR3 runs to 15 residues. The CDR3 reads CASSKGTSGSYEQYF. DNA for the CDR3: TGTGCCAGCAGCAAAGGGACTAGCGGGAGCTACGAGCAGTACTTC.

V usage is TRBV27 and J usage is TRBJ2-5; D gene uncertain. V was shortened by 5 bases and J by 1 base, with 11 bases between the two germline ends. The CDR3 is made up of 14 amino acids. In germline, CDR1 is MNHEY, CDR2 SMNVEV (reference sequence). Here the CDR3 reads CASSPRAFQETQYF. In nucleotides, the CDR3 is TGTGCCAGCAGTCCACGCGCATTCCAAGAGACCCAGTACTTC.

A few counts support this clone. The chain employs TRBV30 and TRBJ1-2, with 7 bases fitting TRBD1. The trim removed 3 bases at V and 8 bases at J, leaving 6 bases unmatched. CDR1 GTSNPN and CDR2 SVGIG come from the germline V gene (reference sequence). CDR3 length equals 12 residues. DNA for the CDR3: TGTGCCTGGAGCGAGACAGGGAGAGGCTACACCTTC. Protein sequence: CAWSETGRGYTF.